This T cell receptor (beta chain) came from a study of T cell responses to AZD1222 COVID-19 vaccine. Findings of the study overall: Two doses of AZD1222 preceded a rise in Spike-specific TCR breadth and depth. Researchers report vaccine-associated CD4 TCRs spanning spike, with dominance at 160-218 and 743-854. The donor group comprised mostly white British people and more females; the analysis possibly underestimated clonal diversity.

Germline CDR1 and CDR2: LGHNT and FRNRAP. CDR3 length equals 13 residues. Trimming pared 5 bases from V and 4 bases from J, leaving 11 bases between. Worth noting for this clone: Antigen: not known.

Repertoires were generated with immunoSEQ multiplex PCR, while TCRdb's copy carries only in-frame clones and drops some. The repertoire holds approximately 190,000 clones, with over 85% as singletons. The gene calls are TRBV12-5 and TRBJ1-2; TRBD1 is a possible D gene (5 bases). The material sequenced was peripheral blood, taken 28 days after the second dose of the MenACWY control vaccine. The clonotype originates from an adult who received the MenACWY meningococcal vaccine as a control. DNA for the CDR3: TGTGCTAGTGGTGGGGGGGACCTCTATGGCTACACCTTC. As protein: CASGGGDLYGYTF.